These 2 T cell receptor beta chains originate from one sample sequenced in a study of a mutant IDH1 vaccine in newly diagnosed glioma. Data came from immunoSEQ multiplex PCR; TCRdb stores just in-frame clones and leaves some out. The sample holds more than 50,000 clones, about 88% seen once. As for time point: week 11, during vaccination. Vaccinated patients received 300 ug of mutant IDH1 20-mer peptide per dose, with topical imiquimod. These receptors are not linked to any known antigen. Material: PBMCs, obtained from a glioma patient whose treatment included an IDH1 peptide vaccine. These receptors were collected from a man between 40 and 49 years old with glioma.

In this sample, this clone turned up once. The CDR3 spells CASSLEGSAAGELFF. CDR3 nucleotides: TGTGCCAGCAGCTTAGAGGGTTCGGCAGCCGGGGAGCTGTTTTTT. This chain connects TRBV7-6 to TRBJ2-2; no clear D gene. This CDR3 contains 15 residues. Germline V gene lookup returns CDR1 SGHVS and CDR2 FNYEAQ. The V and J ends lost 1 base and 6 bases respectively, with 12 bases between them.

CDR3 protein: CASKRSAGNNYGYTF. The CDR3 bases are TGTGCCAGCAAGAGGAGTGCAGGGAATAACTATGGCTACACCTTC. The chain employs TRBV6-5 and TRBJ1-2, with TRBD1 as a possible D gene (5 bases). Germline CDR1 and CDR2: MNHEY and SVGAGI. This CDR3 contains 15 residues. V was cut by 7 bases and J by 1 base, with 16 bases left in between.